This T cell receptor beta chain derives from a study of T cell repertoires in cytomegalovirus infection. Study conclusions and caveats: The cumulative frequency of public TCR beta families distinguished individuals who carried CMV together with the relevant HLA.

TCRdb independently ran MiXCR on the reads; one entry per CDR3 protein. The sample lists hundreds of thousands of distinct CDR3 sequences, roughly 15% occurring once. Details on this clonotype: The antigen is not known.

The CDR3 covers 10 residues. Trimming stripped 6 bases from V and 10 bases from J, with 7 bases between. Germline loops: CDR1 SNHLY, CDR2 FYNNEI. The rearrangement joins TRBV2 to TRBJ2-1; D is ambiguous. This TCR came from a human donor in good health (CMV status not recorded). Some clones in this sample may be carry-over from other donors' samples. Material for sequencing was PBMCs. CDR3 amino acids: CASRSQEQFF. The CDR3 DNA sequence: TGTGCCAGCAGATCCCAAGAGCAGTTCTTC.